This TCR beta chain was sequenced in a study of T cells in Graves' hyperthyroidism and ophthalmopathy. Looking at the study overall: Before treatment of any kind, peripheral blood was taken at initial diagnosis.

Germline V CDR1 and CDR2: LGHDT, YNNKEL (reference sequence). The junction had 7 bases not matched to a gene; V was cut back by 4 bases and J by 6 bases. The CDR3 sequence is 16 residues long. This clonotype was seen repeatedly, ten times or more. TCR beta CDR3 regions were amplified from RNA transcripts. Initially, a first-round RT-PCR of the TCR CDR3 employed the HTBI primer set. TCRdb redid the calling of the multiplex PCR reads with MiXCR, one entry per CDR3 protein. The sample consists of about 260,000 distinct CDR3 sequences, about 16% of them appearing once. The chain carries TRBV3-1 and TRBJ1-6; 9 bases are a match to TRBD1. The receptor comes from a woman aged 18-29 years with Graves' ophthalmopathy. The sample was blood. The CDR3 nucleotides read TGTGCCAGCAGCCCCTGGGACAGGGTGTCTAATTCACCCCTCCACTTT. Protein product: CASSPWDRVSNSPLHF.